A single sample gave rise to the 6 T cell receptor beta chains below, sequenced in a study of naive and memory T cell subsets. Specified treatment: skin biopsy from PPD injection site in Mantoux-positive individual. TCR cDNA received a 3' ligated oligonucleotide that carried a UMI. The SP2 primer and nested alpha and beta constant region primers amplified ligated cDNA in four rounds. A single record per CDR3 protein comes from TCRdb applying MiXCR to the UMI-ligation and nested PCR reads. The sample yields tens of thousands of distinct CDR3 sequences, approximately 11% seen once. The specimen was skin, collected from a tuberculin skin test site. These receptors were collected from an adult in good health.

This clonotype was counted many times. V is TRBV7-9 and J is TRBJ2-1; unclear D gene. The CDR3 has 15 residues. Germline CDR1 and CDR2: SEHNR and FQNEAQ (reference sequence). Trimming pared 5 bases from V and 2 bases from J, leaving 13 bases between. DNA of the CDR3: TGTGCCAGCAGCGGGTCTAGTGCGCCCTACAATGAGCAGTTCTTC. Protein product: CASSGSSAPYNEQFF. Combining the CDR3 with reference TRBV7-9 and TRBJ2-1 gives the whole variable domain DTGVSQNPRHKITKRGQNVTFRCDPISEHNRLYWYRQTLGQGPEFLTYFQNEAQLEKSRLLSDRFSAERPKGSFSTLEIQRTEQGDSAMYLCASSGSSAPYNEQFFGPGTRLTVL.

This clonotype was detected ten times or more. V and J are TRBV27 and TRBJ2-1; no clear D. The CDR3 has 16 amino acids. CDR1 and CDR2 (germline): MNHEY, SMNVEV (reference sequence). The V end lost 4 bases, the J end lost 0 bases, and 13 bases lay between the germline ends. The CDR3 DNA follows: TGTGCCAGCAGTTACCTTGACTCCAGCTCCTACAATGAGCAGTTCTTC. This gives the protein CASSYLDSSSYNEQFF.

This clonotype was counted between two and nine times. The chain combines TRBV5-8 with TRBJ2-2, with TRBD1 matching over 7 bases. With V trimmed by 4 bases and J by 10 bases, 10 bases remained unmatched. Germline CDR1 reads SGHTS; CDR2 reads YDEGEE. The CDR3 extends over 14 amino acids. The CDR3 sequence is CASSADRLRSELFF. The CDR3 DNA sequence: TGTGCCAGCAGCGCGGACAGGTTAAGATCGGAGCTGTTTTTT.

This clonotype was counted many times. This chain links TRBV6-2 or TRBV6-3 with TRBJ1-4; tentative D call: TRBD1 (5 bases). The CDR3 has 13 residues. The germline V and J ends were trimmed by 6 bases and 5 bases, with 10 bases remaining between them. Per the germline V gene, CDR1 is MNHEY and CDR2 is SVGEGT. This CDR3 is CASRTEWNEKLFF. CDR3 nucleotides: TGTGCCAGCAGGACAGAGTGGAATGAAAAACTGTTTTTT.

This clonotype was recorded a few times. J is TRBJ1-1 and V is TRBV28; 7 nucleotides line up with TRBD1. The germline CDR1 and CDR2 sequences are MDHEN and SYDVKM. V trimming: 5 bases; J trimming: 6 bases; junction bases outside the gene matches: 12. The CDR3 sequence is 15 residues long. The CDR3 region is CASSQPRQGKAEAFF. The CDR3 nucleotides read TGTGCCAGCAGTCAACCCCGACAGGGTAAGGCTGAAGCTTTCTTT.

The CDR3 loop is CASSQYGPENIQYF. CDR3 DNA: TGTGCCAGCAGCCAATATGGACCGGAGAACATTCAGTACTTC. The J gene is TRBJ2-4, the V gene TRBV3-1, with unresolved D. The CDR3 covers 14 residues. V lost 2 bases and J 7 bases, leaving 12 bases between the germline ends. Germline V gene lookup returns CDR1 LGHDT and CDR2 YNNKEL (reference sequence).